This T cell receptor beta chain was sequenced in a study of T cell changes during pregnancy in multiple sclerosis. V was trimmed by 8 bases and J by 0 bases, leaving 8 bases between them. This CDR3 has 13 residues. Germline V gives CDR1 GTSNPN, CDR2 SVGIG (reference sequence). Only in-frame clones appear in the TCRdb table, and some are missing; sequencing was by immunoSEQ multiplex PCR. This sample has approximately 100,000 clones, with about 93% found just once. This TCR came from a female donor with multiple sclerosis, enrolled in a pregnancy study. The V gene is TRBV30, the J gene TRBJ2-6; the D gene is possibly TRBD1 (6 bases). Material: peripheral blood, obtained in the first trimester of pregnancy. DNA of the CDR3: TGTGCCAGGGGGAACTCTGGGGCCAACGTCCTGACTTTC. This gives the protein CARGNSGANVLTF.